The source of this TCR beta chain is a study of T cells in Graves' hyperthyroidism and ophthalmopathy. Uncontrolled infections, other autoimmune diseases, pregnancy or lactation led to exclusion of patients. V shed 2 bases and J 4 bases; nucleotides not matched to a gene: 7. Germline loops: CDR1 LGHNA, CDR2 YSLEER. There are 16 residues in the CDR3. This clonotype was seen a few times. Template material for amplifying TCR beta CDR3 regions consisted of RNA transcripts. HTBI primers were the set used in a first-round RT-PCR of the TCR CDR3. TCRdb recomputed calls from the multiplex PCR reads with MiXCR, one row per CDR3 protein. The sample has fewer than 700,000 distinct CDR3 sequences; 17% are singletons.

Material: blood. The rearrangement links TRBV4-3 to TRBJ2-1; 8 positions agree with TRBD2. The receptor comes from a woman under 30 with Graves' ophthalmopathy. The CDR3 DNA is TGCGCCAGCAGCCAACCTATAGCGGGGATATACAATGAGCAGTTCTTC. Residues: CASSQPIAGIYNEQFF.